This paragraph covers one TCR beta chain sequence. This entry belongs to a study of blood T cell repertoires in COVID-19. The wider study: COVID-19 samples, acute and convalescent, were from the United States, Italy and Spain.

Data came from immunoSEQ multiplex PCR; TCRdb stores just in-frame clones and leaves some out. In the table there are about 240,000 clones, approximately 86% of which are singletons. The CDR3 contains 15 residues. V dropped 3 bases and J dropped 1 base, with 12 bases sitting between them. The germline V gene encodes CDR1 LNHDA and CDR2 SQIVND (reference sequence). This chain links TRBV19 with TRBJ2-5; TRBD2 might be the D (5 bases). The origin of this receptor is a woman aged 30 to 39 who had recovered from COVID-19. What was sequenced was peripheral blood. DNA for the CDR3: TGTGCCAGTAGTATCGGGGATAGCCCCCAAGAGACCCAGTACTTC. This translates into CASSIGDSPQETQYF.